The TCR beta chain described here comes from a study of T-cell memory formation after mild COVID-19 (dated by TCRdb to the early 2020s). Context from the whole study: TCR sequence clusters from the two donors were largely donor specific. Two young, previously healthy adult volunteers, one female and one male, were included in the cohort. Longitudinal TCRalpha and TCRbeta repertoire sequencing tracked T-cell clones expanding and contracting after mild COVID-19 in a couple of donors. Results and caveats for the whole study, not just this receptor: Clones that contracted from day 15 to 85 showed balanced CD4/CD8 phenotypes, whereas a second wave of clones that expanded from day 15 to 37 leaned towards CD4+. Some responding clones were detected in pre-infection memory, suggesting pre-existing cross-reactive memory T cells joined the SARS-CoV-2 response. The study covered only two mild cases, and larger cohorts including severe cases with pre-infection samples were considered necessary. Whether the second-wave clones peaking on day 37 were SARS-CoV-2 specific was not confirmed. Contracting CD4+ clones appeared mostly in the CM and EM memory subsets, whereas CD8+ clones were enriched in EMRA.

Ficoll-Paque density gradient centrifugation was the method used to isolate PBMCs. For sequencing, an Illumina NovaSeq 6000 was employed. TCRalpha and TCRbeta cDNA libraries were constructed by 5'RACE with constant-segment primers, with sample barcodes and unique molecular identifiers being introduced. RNA was extracted from every sample with Trizol reagent. Library amplification was performed in two PCR steps, and a second sample barcode and Illumina TruSeq adapters were introduced in the second step. Libraries were sequenced on an Illumina NovaSeq with 2 x 150 bp paired-end reads. The original methods were these. The reads were demultiplexed and collapsed into UMI-guided consensus sequences using migec v1.2.7. With mixcr v2.1.11, UMI consensuses were aligned to TRA and TRB V and J templates and assembled into clonotypes. Clonotypes were classified as expanded or contracted when called significant by both edgeR and NoisET, with noise models trained on biological replicates. edgeR calls used a false discovery rate-adjusted p below 0.01 and a log2 fold-change threshold of 1. As an exploratory analysis of dynamics, PCA with hierarchical clustering was applied to max-normalized trajectories of the 1000 most abundant clonotypes. The CD4 or CD8 phenotype of responding clones was assigned using the separately sequenced CD4+ and CD8+ repertoires. TCRdb trimmed public reads at Q25 via fastp, called clones via MiXCR and kept in-frame beta chains. Every entry covers one CDR3 protein and lists the most common genes and DNA from its rows. The V and J calls here are based on TCRdb, not the publication. This sample lists some 120,000 distinct CDR3 sequences; roughly 6% were detected once. The top ten constitute under 2.5% of the sample.

Trimming costs V 1 base and J 5 bases, and their ends lie 9 bases apart. Sequences LNHNV (CDR1) and YYDKDF (CDR2) are obtained from the germline V gene (reference sequence). From its cysteine to its phenylalanine, the CDR3 spans 15 amino acids. Just CDR3 DNA is preserved here, 45 bases in frame from base 1. There are a few counts of this clonotype. Its recognized antigen is unknown. Base qualities are missing; no much larger clone stands one base away. The clonotype originates from an adult woman who had mild COVID-19 (a few samples of this study predate the infection). The sample titles of this study are shuffled in the database, so cell type and time point are left out; the donor was told from shared clones. Input material: PBMCs or a T cell subset sorted from them (not recorded which). The V gene is TRBV15 and the J gene is TRBJ1-6, with the D segment identity uncertain. The CDR3 region has the sequence CATSRGHTDNSPLHF. At the DNA level, the sequence is TGTGCCACCAGCAGAGGACACACGGATAATTCACCCCTCCACTTT.